A selection of T cell receptor beta chains follows, all from one sample in a study of control samples from healthy donors and cancer patients. Data came from immunoSEQ multiplex PCR; TCRdb stores just in-frame clones and leaves some out. The sample lists some 220,000 clones; about 94% were seen once. The sequenced sample consisted of blood. All receptors come from a man in his fifties in good health. Both conserved end residues are part of each CDR3. The D gene is left open where the match is weak.

CDR3,D,V
CASSERGYNEKLFF,-,TRBV2
CASSKGQGSNQPQHF,-,TRBV19
CASSVDRGGGETQYF,TRBD1,TRBV9
CASSQGALAGGITDTQYF,TRBD2,TRBV4-2
CASSSPGVSIEKLFF,-,TRBV28
CASTGQGNTEAFF,TRBD1,TRBV2
CASLGGDRSGYTF,-,TRBV18
CASSQDGGDTQYF,-,TRBV3-1/TRBV3-2
CASSLSGQKNTEAFF,-,TRBV7-2
CASSLIATVGYGYTF,-,TRBV28
CASSLRYTDTQYF,-,TRBV11-2
CASSLGMGSHSYEQYF,-,TRBV5-1
CASSREMLNYGYTF,-,TRBV4-2
CASSYSGVEQYF,-,TRBV6-5
CASSQPPDRVEYKQYF,TRBD1,TRBV6-6
CAIRGASTNEKLFF,-,TRBV10-3
CASRPGAGAWVLHF,-,TRBV3-1/TRBV3-2
CASSTQRQFF,-,TRBV11-2
CASSVAPPGPGGDTQYF,-,TRBV9
CASSSHLAGGQHTQYF,TRBD2,TRBV27
CASSEWRDSGNTIYF,-,TRBV25-1
CASSQDLAVPGELFF,-,TRBV14
CASSRTGSNQPQHF,-,TRBV5-8
CASSLGGIDQPQHF,-,TRBV5-1
CASSPNPGEWDQPQHF,-,TRBV18
CASSVARALNQPQHF,-,TRBV2
CASSSRASAFF,-,TRBV19
CASRSGSSAGANVLTF,-,TRBV27
CASSSPPHGAVNTEAFF,-,TRBV7-2
CASSVNTGPRKGVTF,-,TRBV9
CASNDREYSNQPQHF,TRBD1,TRBV2
CASSYSPTPQETQYF,-,TRBV6-5
CATSDNGTPQETQYF,-,TRBV24-1
CASSLEGRVTEAFF,-,TRBV7-9
CASTDDRGAIQYF,-,TRBV12-3/TRBV12-4
CASSRSSSSYNEQFF,-,TRBV5-4
CASSLVAGDVSPLHF,-,TRBV5-1
CASSLGTGRTEAFF,-,TRBV11-2
CASSSGTGSHGYTF,TRBD1,TRBV6-2/TRBV6-3
CASSLIPENEKLFF,-,TRBV5-5
CASSLDQNNEKLFF,-,TRBV5-1